This T cell receptor beta chain was captured in a study of cytotoxic CD8 clonotypes in ibrutinib-treated CLL. This clone has a count of ten or more. The CDR3 totals 14 residues. V shed 6 bases, J shed 5 bases, and the junction held 7 bases outside the gene matches. Germline assignment: CDR1 MDHEN and CDR2 SYDVKM. Method: immunoSEQ multiplex PCR; TCRdb's copy keeps in-frame clones and lacks some. The sample has fewer than 50,000 clones, around half seen once. This clonotype was sampled from a human donor with chronic lymphocytic leukemia. J is TRBJ1-1 and V is TRBV28; TRBD1 aligns across 9 bases. Sequenced here: PBMCs, sampled after 12 months of ibrutinib treatment. CDR3 bases: TGTGCCAGCAGCCAGCAGGGACAGGGAACTGAAGCTTTCTTT. This codes for CASSQQGQGTEAFF.